This T cell receptor beta chain was captured by sequencing in a study of cytomegalovirus exposure and HLA in healthy donors. Overall study: Earlier, 95 million to 120 million unique TCR beta sequences were recovered from around 190 million T cells by an analysis. Inside one of the first data releases sat tens of millions of unique TCRs taken from HLA-typed donors. Study-wide results and caveats: Accurate HLA-A and HLA-B prediction from TCR beta sequences was reported for most subjects.

This CDR3 has 15 amino acids. Germline V gives CDR1 KGHSH, CDR2 LQKENI. The V segment lost 1 base and the J segment 5 bases; nucleotides outside the gene matches: 5. This clone was counted a few times. The antigen is unknown. PCR amplification relied on 60 Vbeta primers (plus 13 Jbeta primers). Only in-frame clones appear in the TCRdb table, and some are missing; sequencing was by immunoSEQ multiplex PCR. The sample lists 150,000 to 200,000 clones; around 72% were seen once. The chain links TRBV18 to TRBJ2-5, with 9 bases matching TRBD1. This TCR was sampled from a man in his fifties or sixties in good health and CMV-seronegative. The sequencing sample was made of PBMCs. The chain's CDR3 is CASSPRGQGGETQYF. The CDR3 DNA follows: TGTGCCAGCTCACCACGGGGACAGGGCGGGGAGACCCAGTACTTC.